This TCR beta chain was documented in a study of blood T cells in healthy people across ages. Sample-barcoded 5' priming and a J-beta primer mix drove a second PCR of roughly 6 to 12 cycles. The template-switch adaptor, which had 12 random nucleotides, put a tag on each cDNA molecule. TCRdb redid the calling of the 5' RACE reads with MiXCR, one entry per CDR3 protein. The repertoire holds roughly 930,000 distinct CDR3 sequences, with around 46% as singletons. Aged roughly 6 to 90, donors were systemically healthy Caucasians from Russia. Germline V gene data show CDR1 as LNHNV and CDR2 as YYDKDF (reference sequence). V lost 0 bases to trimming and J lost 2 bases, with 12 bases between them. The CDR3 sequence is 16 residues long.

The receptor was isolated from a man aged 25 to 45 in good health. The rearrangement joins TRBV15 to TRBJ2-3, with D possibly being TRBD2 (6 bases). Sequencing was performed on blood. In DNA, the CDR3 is TGTGCCACCAGCAGAGATGGGGGGTCCCACACAGATACGCAGTATTTT. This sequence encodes CATSRDGGSHTDTQYF.